This T cell receptor beta chain was sequenced in a study of neurological immune-mediated disorders. Over 200 million TCR-beta sequences (from 15-18 subjects) were yielded by each sequencing run. TCRdb redid the calling of the 5' RACE reads with MiXCR, one entry per CDR3 protein. The sample lists more than 30,000 distinct CDR3 sequences; 13% were seen once. This clonotype was detected ten times or more. The time point here: technical triplicate 2. Sequenced material: CD4+ T cells from blood. The clonotype was recovered from a female donor with HTLV-1-associated myelopathy (HAM/TSP).

Here the CDR3 DNA reads TGCAGTGCTAGAGACCCCACCCAGCGGGCTAATGAAAAACTGTTTTTT. Amino acids: CSARDPTQRANEKLFF. The chain links TRBV20-1 to TRBJ1-4; no firm D call. Trimming shortened V by 0 bases and J by 3 bases, and 14 bases separated the two germline ends. Germline CDR1 is DFQATT and CDR2 is SNEGSKA (reference sequence). This CDR3 contains 16 residues.